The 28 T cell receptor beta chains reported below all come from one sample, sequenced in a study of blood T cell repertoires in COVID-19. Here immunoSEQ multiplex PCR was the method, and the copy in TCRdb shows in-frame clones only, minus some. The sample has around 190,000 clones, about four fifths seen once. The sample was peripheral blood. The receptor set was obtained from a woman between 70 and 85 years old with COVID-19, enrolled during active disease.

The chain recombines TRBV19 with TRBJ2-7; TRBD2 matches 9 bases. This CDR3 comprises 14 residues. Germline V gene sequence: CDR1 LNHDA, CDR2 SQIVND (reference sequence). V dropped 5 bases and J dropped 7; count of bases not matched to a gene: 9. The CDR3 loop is CASSPIAGAGEQYF. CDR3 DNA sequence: TGTGCCAGTAGTCCTATAGCGGGAGCAGGGGAGCAGTACTTC. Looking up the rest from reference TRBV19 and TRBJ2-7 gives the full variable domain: DGGITQSPKYLFRKEGQNVTLSCEQNLNHDAMYWYRQDPGQGLRLIYYSQIVNDFQKGDIAEGYSVSREKKESFPLTVTSAQKNPTAFYLCASSPIAGAGEQYFGPGTRLTVT.

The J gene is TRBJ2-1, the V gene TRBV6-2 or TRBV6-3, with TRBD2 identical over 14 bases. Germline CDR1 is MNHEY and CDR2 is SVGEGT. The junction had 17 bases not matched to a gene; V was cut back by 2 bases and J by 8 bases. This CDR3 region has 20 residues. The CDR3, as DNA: TGTGCCAGCAGTTACACGCGCGGGACTAGCGGGAGTCAAAGTTGGTATGAGCAGTTCTTC. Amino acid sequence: CASSYTRGTSGSQSWYEQFF.

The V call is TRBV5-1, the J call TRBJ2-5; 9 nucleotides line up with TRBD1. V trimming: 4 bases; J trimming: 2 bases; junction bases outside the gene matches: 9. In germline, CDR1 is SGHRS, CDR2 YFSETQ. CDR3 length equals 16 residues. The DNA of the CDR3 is TGCGCCAGCAGCCCGAGGACAGGGGCGATTCAAGAGACCCAGTACTTC. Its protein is CASSPRTGAIQETQYF.

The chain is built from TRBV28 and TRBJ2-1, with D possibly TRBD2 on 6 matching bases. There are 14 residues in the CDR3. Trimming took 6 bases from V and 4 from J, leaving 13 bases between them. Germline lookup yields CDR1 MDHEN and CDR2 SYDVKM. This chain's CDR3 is CASSPGRGYNEQFF. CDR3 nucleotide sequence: TGTGCCAGCAGCCCCGGGAGAGGTTACAATGAGCAGTTCTTC.

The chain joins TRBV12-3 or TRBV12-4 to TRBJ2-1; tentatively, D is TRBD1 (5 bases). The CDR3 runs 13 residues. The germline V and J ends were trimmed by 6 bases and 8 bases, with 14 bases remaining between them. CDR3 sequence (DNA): TGTGCCAGCAGCCGGCAGGGCAGCGATGAGCAGTTCTTC. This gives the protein CASSRQGSDEQFF.

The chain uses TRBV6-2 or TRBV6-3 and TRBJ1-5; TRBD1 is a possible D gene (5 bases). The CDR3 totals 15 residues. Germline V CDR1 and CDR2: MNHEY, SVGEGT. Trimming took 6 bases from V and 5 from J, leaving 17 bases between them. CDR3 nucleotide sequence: TGTGCCAGCAGCCTCCCCGGGGGGAGGGATCAGCCCCAGCATTTT. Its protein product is CASSLPGGRDQPQHF.

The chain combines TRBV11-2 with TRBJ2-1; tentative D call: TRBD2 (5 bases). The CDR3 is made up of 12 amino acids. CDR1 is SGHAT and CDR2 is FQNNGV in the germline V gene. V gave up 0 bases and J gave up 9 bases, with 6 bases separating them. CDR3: CASSLEGSEQFF. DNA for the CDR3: TGTGCCAGCAGCTTAGAAGGGAGTGAGCAGTTCTTC.

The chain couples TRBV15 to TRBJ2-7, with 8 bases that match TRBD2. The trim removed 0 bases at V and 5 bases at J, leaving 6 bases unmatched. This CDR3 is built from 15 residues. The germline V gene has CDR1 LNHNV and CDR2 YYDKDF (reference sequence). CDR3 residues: CATSRDPTSVHEQYF. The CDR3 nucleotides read TGTGCCACCAGCAGAGATCCGACTAGCGTCCACGAGCAGTACTTC.

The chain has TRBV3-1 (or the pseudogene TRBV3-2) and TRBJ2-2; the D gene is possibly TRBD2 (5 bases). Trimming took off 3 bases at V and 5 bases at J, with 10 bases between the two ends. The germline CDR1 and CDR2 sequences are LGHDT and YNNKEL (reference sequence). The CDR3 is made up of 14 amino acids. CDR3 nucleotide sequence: TGTGCCAGCAGCCAGTCCACGGGGACCGGGGAGCTGTTTTTT. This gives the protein CASSQSTGTGELFF.

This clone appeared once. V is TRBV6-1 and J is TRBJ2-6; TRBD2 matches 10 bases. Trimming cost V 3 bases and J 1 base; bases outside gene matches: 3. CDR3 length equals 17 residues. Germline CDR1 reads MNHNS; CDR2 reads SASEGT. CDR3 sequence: CASSESGRGSGANVLTF. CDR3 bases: TGTGCCAGCAGTGAGAGCGGGAGGGGTTCTGGGGCCAACGTCCTGACTTTC.

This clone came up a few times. CDR3 sequence (DNA): TGTGCCAGCAGCTGGGCAGGGCCGGTTCAGCCCCAGCATTTT. Protein sequence: CASSWAGPVQPQHF. V usage is TRBV7-2 and J usage is TRBJ1-5, with D tentatively TRBD1 (5 bases). The CDR3 has 14 amino acids. The germline CDR1 and CDR2 sequences are SGHTA and FQGNSA. The V end lost 4 bases, the J end lost 6 bases, and 13 bases lay between the germline ends.

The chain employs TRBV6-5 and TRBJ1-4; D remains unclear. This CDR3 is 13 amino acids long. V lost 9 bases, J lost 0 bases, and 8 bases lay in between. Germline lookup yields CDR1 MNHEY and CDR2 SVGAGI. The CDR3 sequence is CARETSTNEKLFF. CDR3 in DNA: TGTGCCAGGGAGACCTCAACTAATGAAAAACTGTTTTTT.

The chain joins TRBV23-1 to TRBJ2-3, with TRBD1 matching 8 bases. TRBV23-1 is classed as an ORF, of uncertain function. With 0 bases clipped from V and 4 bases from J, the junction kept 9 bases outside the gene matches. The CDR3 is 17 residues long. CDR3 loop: CASSQSPGGPLPDTQYF. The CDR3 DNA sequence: TGCGCCAGCAGTCAATCCCCAGGGGGCCCCCTCCCAGATACGCAGTATTTT.

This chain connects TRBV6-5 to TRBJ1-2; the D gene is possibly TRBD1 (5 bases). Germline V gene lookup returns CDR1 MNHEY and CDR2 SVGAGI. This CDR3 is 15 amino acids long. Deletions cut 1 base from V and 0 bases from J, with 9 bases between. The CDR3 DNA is TGTGCCAGCAGTTACTTAGACAGTTCTAACTATGGCTACACCTTC. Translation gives CASSYLDSSNYGYTF.

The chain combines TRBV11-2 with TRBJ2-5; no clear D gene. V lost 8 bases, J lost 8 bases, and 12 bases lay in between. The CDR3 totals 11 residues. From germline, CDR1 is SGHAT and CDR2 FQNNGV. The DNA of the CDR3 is TGTGCCAGCCTCGGGTTTGGAACCCAGTACTTC. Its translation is CASLGFGTQYF.

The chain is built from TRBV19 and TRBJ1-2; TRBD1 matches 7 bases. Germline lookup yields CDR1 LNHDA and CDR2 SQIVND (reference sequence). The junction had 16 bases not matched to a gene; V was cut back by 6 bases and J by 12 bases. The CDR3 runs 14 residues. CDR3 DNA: TGTGCCAGTAGCACTCGACAGGGACTCCGTGTCGACACCTTC. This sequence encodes CASSTRQGLRVDTF.

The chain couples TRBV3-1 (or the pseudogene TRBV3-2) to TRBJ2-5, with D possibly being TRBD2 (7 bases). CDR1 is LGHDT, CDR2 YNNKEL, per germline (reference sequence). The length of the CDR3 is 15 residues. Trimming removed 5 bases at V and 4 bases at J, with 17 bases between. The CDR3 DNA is TGTGCCAGCAGCTCGCTAGCGGAGGGGGGAGAGACCCAGTACTTC. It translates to CASSSLAEGGETQYF.

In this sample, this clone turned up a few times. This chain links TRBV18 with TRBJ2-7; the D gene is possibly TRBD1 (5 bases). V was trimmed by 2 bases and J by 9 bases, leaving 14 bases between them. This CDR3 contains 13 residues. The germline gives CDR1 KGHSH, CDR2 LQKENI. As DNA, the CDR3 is TGTGCCAGCTCACCAGGGGCAGGGTATGGGCAGTACTTC. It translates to CASSPGAGYGQYF.

CDR3 in DNA: TGTGCCAGCAGTCTAGTGGCCACAGATACGCAGTATTTT. Amino acid sequence: CASSLVATDTQYF. The chain joins TRBV6-5 to TRBJ2-3; D remains ambiguous. The CDR3 spans 13 residues. The germline V and J ends were trimmed by 5 bases and 2 bases, with 8 bases remaining between them. Per germline, CDR1 MNHEY and CDR2 SVGAGI.

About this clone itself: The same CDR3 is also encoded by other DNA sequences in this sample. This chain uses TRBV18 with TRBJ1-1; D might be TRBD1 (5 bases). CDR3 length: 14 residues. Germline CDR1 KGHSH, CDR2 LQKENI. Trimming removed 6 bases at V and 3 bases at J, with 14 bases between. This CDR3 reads CASSRQGGDTEAFF. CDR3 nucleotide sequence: TGTGCCAGCTCGCGTCAGGGAGGGGACACTGAAGCTTTCTTT.

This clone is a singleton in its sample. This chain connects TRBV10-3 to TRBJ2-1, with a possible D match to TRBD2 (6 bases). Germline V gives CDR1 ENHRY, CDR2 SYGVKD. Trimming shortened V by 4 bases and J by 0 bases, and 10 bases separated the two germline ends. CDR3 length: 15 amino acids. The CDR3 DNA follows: TGTGCCATCAGTGCGGGGGAGAGCTCCTACAATGAGCAGTTCTTC. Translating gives CAISAGESSYNEQFF.

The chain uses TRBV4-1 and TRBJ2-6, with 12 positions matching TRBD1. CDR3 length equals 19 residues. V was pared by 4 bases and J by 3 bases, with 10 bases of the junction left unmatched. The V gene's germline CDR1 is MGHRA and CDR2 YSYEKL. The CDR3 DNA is TGCGCCAGCAGCCGACAACCGGGACAGGGGGCAGGTGGGGCCAACGTCCTGACTTTC. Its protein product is CASSRQPGQGAGGANVLTF.

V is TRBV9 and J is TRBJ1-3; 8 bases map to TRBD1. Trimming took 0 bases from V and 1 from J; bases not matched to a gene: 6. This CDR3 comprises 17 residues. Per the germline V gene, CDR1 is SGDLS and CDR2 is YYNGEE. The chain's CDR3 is CASSVGWGQASGNTIYF. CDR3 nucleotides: TGTGCCAGCAGCGTAGGATGGGGACAGGCGTCTGGAAACACCATATATTTT.

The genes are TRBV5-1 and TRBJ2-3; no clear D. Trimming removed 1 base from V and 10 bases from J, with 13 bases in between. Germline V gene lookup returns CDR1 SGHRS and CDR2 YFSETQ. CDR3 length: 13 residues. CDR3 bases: TGCGCCAGCAGCTTGACTTCGAGGTCCTCGCAGTATTTT. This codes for CASSLTSRSSQYF.

CDR3 bases: TGTGCCAGCAGCCTGTTGGGTAGCCTTTCCGACAATGAGCAGTTCTTC. Translated: CASSLLGSLSDNEQFF. The rearrangement links TRBV28 to TRBJ2-1; D gene unclear. In germline, CDR1 is MDHEN, CDR2 SYDVKM. V dropped 6 bases and J dropped 5 bases, with 20 bases sitting between them. The CDR3 is 16 amino acids. Filled out from reference TRBV28 and TRBJ2-1, the complete variable domain reads DVKVTQSSRYLVKRTGEKVFLECVQDMDHENMFWYRQDPGLGLRLIYFSYDVKMKEKGDIPEGYSVSREKKERFSLILESASTNQTSMYLCASSLLGSLSDNEQFFGPGTRLTVL.

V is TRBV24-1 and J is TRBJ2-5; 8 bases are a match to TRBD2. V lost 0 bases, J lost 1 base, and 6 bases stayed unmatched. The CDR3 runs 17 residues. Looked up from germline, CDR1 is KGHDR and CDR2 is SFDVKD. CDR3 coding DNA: TGTGCCACCAGTGATTTGGGGGCGGGGGGAGGCCAAGAGACCCAGTACTTC. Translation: CATSDLGAGGGQETQYF.

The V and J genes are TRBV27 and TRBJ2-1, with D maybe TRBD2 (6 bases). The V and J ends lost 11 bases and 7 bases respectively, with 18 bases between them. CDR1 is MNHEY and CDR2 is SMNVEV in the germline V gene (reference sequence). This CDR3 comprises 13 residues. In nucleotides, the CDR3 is TGTGCCTCCGAGGACGGCGGAGGGAATGAGCAGTTCTTC. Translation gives CASEDGGGNEQFF.

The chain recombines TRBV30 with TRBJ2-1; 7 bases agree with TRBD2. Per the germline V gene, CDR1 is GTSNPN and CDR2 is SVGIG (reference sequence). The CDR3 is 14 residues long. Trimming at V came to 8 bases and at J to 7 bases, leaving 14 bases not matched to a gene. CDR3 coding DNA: TGTGCCCGGGAGTCGGGGGGTAAGAGTAATGAGCAGTTCTTC. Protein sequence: CARESGGKSNEQFF.